This T cell receptor (beta chain) was sequenced for a study of blood T cell repertoires in COVID-19. The overall study: In each case, the material was cDNA or gDNA derived from T cells, B-cell-depleted T cells, or PBMCs.

This clone was observed a handful of times. Adults between roughly 18 and 100 years of age took part from under 25 US areas. Clones were sequenced by immunoSEQ multiplex PCR, and TCRdb holds only the in-frame ones, with some missing. The table has around 250,000 clones, about 87% seen once. Looked up from germline, CDR1 is KGHDR and CDR2 is SFDVKD. The V gene lost 2 bases and the J gene lost 7 bases, with 8 bases spanning the gap. This CDR3 has 14 residues. The chain carries TRBV24-1 and TRBJ1-6, with D possibly matching TRBD1 (6 bases). Specimen: PBMCs or T cells enriched from blood (not recorded which). The sequence came from a woman in her thirties or forties with acute COVID-19. CDR3 protein: CATSDSQGNSPLHF. CDR3 DNA: TGTGCCACCAGTGATTCACAGGGAAATTCACCCCTCCACTTT.